Shown below are 21 T cell receptor beta chains from a single sample sequenced in a study of vaccination and CD4 T cells after COVID-19. No cognate antigen is known for these TCRs. The Oncomine TCR Beta short-read assay was applied to DNA of cultured CD4+ T cells. TCRdb processed the PCR reads anew with MiXCR; each CDR3 protein has one entry. The profile covers 15,000 or so distinct CDR3 sequences, with around 40% appearing a single time and 20% to 25% taken by the ten largest. The treatment was: roughly 11-day PBMC culture with coronavirus spike peptide pools or control peptides (ViraFEST assay). Sequenced: cultured CD4+ T cells from blood. These TCRs come from a human donor with COVID-19.

This clonotype was counted only a few times. The chain combines TRBV2 with TRBJ1-5, with D possibly TRBD1 on 5 matching bases. Germline loops: CDR1 SNHLY, CDR2 FYNNEI. The CDR3 consists of 14 residues. The germline V and J ends were trimmed by 3 bases and 8 bases, with 14 bases remaining between them. This CDR3 is CASSEFEGREPQHF. CDR3 DNA: TGTGCCAGCAGTGAGTTCGAGGGGAGAGAGCCCCAGCATTTT.

The chain recombines TRBV19 with TRBJ1-5; D unclear. The germline V gene has CDR1 LNHDA and CDR2 SQIVND (reference sequence). V was trimmed by 6 bases and J by 2 bases, leaving 5 bases between them. This CDR3 comprises 12 residues. The CDR3 sequence is CASRGGNQPQHF. The CDR3 DNA sequence: TGTGCCAGTAGGGGCGGCAATCAGCCCCAGCATTTT.

The chain couples TRBV10-3 to TRBJ1-1; 7 positions agree with TRBD1. The CDR3 spans 12 residues. Germline trimming cut 4 bases from V and 7 bases from J; bases unmatched to any gene: 3. Germline CDR1 ENHRY, CDR2 SYGVKD. The CDR3 DNA reads as TGTGCCATCAGTGGAACAGGGGTTGAAGCTTTCTTT. This gives the protein CAISGTGVEAFF.

The CDR3 spells CASSLVVGDEQYF. The DNA for the CDR3 is TGTGCCAGCAGCTTAGTGGTAGGGGACGAGCAGTACTTC. J is TRBJ2-7 and V is TRBV7-2; D might be TRBD1 (5 bases). Germline CDR1 SGHTA, CDR2 FQGNSA. V was cut by 1 base and J by 5 bases, with 9 bases left in between. This CDR3 is 13 amino acids long.

V and J are TRBV24-1 and TRBJ1-1, with D possibly being TRBD1 (5 bases). The CDR3 spans 13 residues. Germline V gives CDR1 KGHDR, CDR2 SFDVKD. V gave up 9 bases and J gave up 2 bases, with 12 bases separating them. The CDR3 nucleotides are TGTGCCACCGACCCAGGGATTAACACTGAAGCTTTCTTT. Residues: CATDPGINTEAFF.

This chain connects TRBV19 to TRBJ1-3; the D is unclear. V was shortened by 0 bases and J by 3 bases, with 3 bases between the two germline ends. CDR1 and CDR2 from the germline V gene are LNHDA and SQIVND (reference sequence). CDR3 size: 13 residues. This CDR3 reads CASSIEVGNTIYF. CDR3 DNA: TGTGCCAGTAGTATAGAAGTTGGAAACACCATATATTTT.

This clonotype has only a few counts. The chain combines TRBV6-1 with TRBJ2-5; D gene unclear. This CDR3 spans 14 amino acids. V was shortened by 5 bases and J by 5 bases, with 15 bases between the two germline ends. Germline V gene data show CDR1 as MNHNS and CDR2 as SASEGT. The CDR3 DNA follows: TGTGCCAGCAGTCCGACCGGAAACAAGGAGACCCAGTACTTC. It specifies CASSPTGNKETQYF.

The V call is TRBV27, the J call TRBJ2-6; 8 nucleotides line up with TRBD1. Trimming cost V 5 bases and J 4 bases; bases outside gene matches: 10. Germline loops: CDR1 MNHEY, CDR2 SMNVEV (reference sequence). The CDR3 length is 17 residues. The CDR3 DNA reads as TGTGCCAGCAGTCCCCGGACAGGGCTAGCCGGGGCCAACGTCCTGACTTTC. It codes for CASSPRTGLAGANVLTF.

Only a few counts were recorded for this clonotype. CDR3 residues: CASRQSRGGYTQYF. CDR3 DNA sequence: TGTGCCAGTAGACAGTCGCGGGGGGGCTATACGCAGTATTTT. The rearrangement uses TRBV19 and TRBJ2-3; TRBD2 aligns across 9 bases. This CDR3 comprises 14 residues. Germline assignment: CDR1 LNHDA and CDR2 SQIVND (reference sequence). Trimming removed 6 bases from V and 7 bases from J; junction bases left unmatched: 8.

The J gene is TRBJ1-5, the V gene TRBV7-7, with 8 bases aligning to TRBD1. Germline loops: CDR1 SSHAT, CDR2 FNYEAQ (reference sequence). CDR3 length: 20 residues. CDR3 bases: TGTGCTAGCCGGAAGGGGGCGGGACAGGACACCTTCACTAGCAATCAGCCCCAGCATTTT. Translation gives CASRKGAGQDTFTSNQPQHF. The whole variable domain, remainder taken from reference TRBV7-7 and TRBJ1-5, is GAGVSQSPRYKVTKRGQDVTLRCDPISSHATLYWYQQALGQGPEFLTYFNYEAQPDKSGLPSDRFSAERPEGSISTLTIQRTEQRDSAMYRCASRKGAGQDTFTSNQPQHFGDGTRLSIL.

This chain uses TRBV2 with TRBJ1-5; a possible D gene is TRBD1 (6 bases). CDR1 is SNHLY, CDR2 FYNNEI, per germline. V lost 5 bases, J lost 2 bases, and 13 bases lay in between. The CDR3 is 15 amino acids. The DNA of the CDR3 is TGTGCCAGCAGTTATACAGGGAGTGGCAATCAGCCCCAGCATTTT. This codes for CASSYTGSGNQPQHF.

This clonotype has just a few counts. V and J are TRBV20-1 and TRBJ1-2; D perhaps matches TRBD1 (5 bases). CDR3 length: 13 amino acids. Germline V lookup: CDR1 DFQATT, CDR2 SNEGSKA (reference sequence). The V and J ends lost 3 bases and 5 bases respectively, with 13 bases between them. CDR3 sequence: CSASRESTYGYTF. CDR3 bases: TGCAGTGCTAGCAGGGAATCAACTTATGGCTACACCTTC.

The rearrangement joins TRBV11-3 to TRBJ2-2; 8 bases align to TRBD1. The germline CDR1 and CDR2 sequences are SGHNT and YENEEA. The CDR3 sequence is 15 residues long. V shed 4 bases and J 6 bases; nucleotides not matched to a gene: 7. CDR3 sequence (DNA): TGTGCCAGCAGCTCCGGGACAGGTGGGGCCGGGGAGCTGTTTTTT. Translating gives CASSSGTGGAGELFF.

Only a few counts were recorded for this clonotype. The chain uses TRBV19 and TRBJ1-2, with D maybe TRBD1 (5 bases). The V gene lost 3 bases and the J gene lost 0 bases, with 14 bases spanning the gap. Germline CDR1 is LNHDA and CDR2 is SQIVND (reference sequence). This CDR3 contains 16 residues. The CDR3: CASSMRAGGANYGYTF. In nucleotides, the CDR3 is TGTGCCAGTAGTATGAGGGCGGGAGGGGCTAACTATGGCTACACCTTC.

This clonotype was seen a few times. V and J are TRBV7-2 and TRBJ1-5, with D perhaps matching TRBD1 (5 bases). There are 13 residues in the CDR3. The germline gives CDR1 SGHTA, CDR2 FQGNSA. V was cut by 5 bases and J by 7 bases, with 12 bases left in between. The DNA of the CDR3 is TGTGCCAGCAGCCCGGGGGGTAGCCAGCCCCAGCATTTT. This gives the protein CASSPGGSQPQHF.

This clonotype occurred a few times. J is TRBJ1-5 and V is TRBV12-3 or TRBV12-4; D is ambiguous. The V end was cut by 7 bases, the J end by 2 bases, with 9 bases between. The length of the CDR3 is 13 residues. The CDR3 protein is CASTLGGNQPQHF. The CDR3 DNA reads TGTGCCAGCACCTTGGGAGGCAATCAGCCCCAGCATTTT.

V usage is TRBV27 and J usage is TRBJ1-4; D is undetermined. Germline V gene data show CDR1 as MNHEY and CDR2 as SMNVEV (reference sequence). There are 15 residues in the CDR3. Trimming shortened V by 2 bases and J by 8 bases, and 15 bases separated the two germline ends. In nucleotides, the CDR3 is TGTGCCAGCAGTTTAAGGCGCCCGCCCGGGGAAAAACTGTTTTTT. Translated, it gives CASSLRRPPGEKLFF.

The rearrangement joins TRBV20-1 to TRBJ2-2; 10 bases line up with TRBD2. The CDR3 has 18 amino acids. Germline V gene sequence: CDR1 DFQATT, CDR2 SNEGSKA (reference sequence). The ends lost 1 base at V and 1 base at J; junction bases unmatched: 9. The CDR3 protein is CSARGLFLAGGNTGELFF. The CDR3 nucleotides are TGCAGTGCTAGAGGTCTTTTTTTAGCGGGGGGGAACACCGGGGAGCTGTTTTTT.

The chain employs TRBV7-8 and TRBJ1-5, with D tentatively TRBD1 (5 bases). Trimming shortened V by 5 bases and J by 4 bases, and 15 bases separated the two germline ends. CDR1 is SGHVS, CDR2 FQNEAQ, per germline. The CDR3 runs to 15 residues. In DNA, the CDR3 is TGTGCCAGCAGCATAGGCGGAGGGGCTAATCAGCCCCAGCATTTT. Protein: CASSIGGGANQPQHF.

The chain combines TRBV28 with TRBJ1-5; the D is unclear. The V gene lost 4 bases and the J gene lost 0 bases, with 22 bases spanning the gap. The CDR3 sequence is 19 residues long. The germline V gene has CDR1 MDHEN and CDR2 SYDVKM. In nucleotides, the CDR3 is TGTGCCAGCAGTTCCCATTCCGGAACGGGAGAATATAGCAATCAGCCCCAGCATTTT. It yields the protein CASSSHSGTGEYSNQPQHF. Variable domain in full (rest from reference TRBV28 and TRBJ1-5): DVKVTQSSRYLVKRTGEKVFLECVQDMDHENMFWYRQDPGLGLRLIYFSYDVKMKEKGDIPEGYSVSREKKERFSLILESASTNQTSMYLCASSSHSGTGEYSNQPQHFGDGTRLSIL.

The rearrangement uses TRBV27 and TRBJ1-1, with D perhaps TRBD1 (5 bases). This CDR3 is built from 11 residues. CDR1 is MNHEY, CDR2 SMNVEV, per germline (reference sequence). CDR3 bases: TGTACTGCCCGGGGGGGCACTGAAGCTTTCTTT. Amino acid sequence: CTARGGTEAFF.